This TCR beta chain was retrieved from a study of shared clonotypes between healthy human individuals. Findings and caveats of the study: Among non-shared clonotypes, generation probabilities were lower than among those shared by all four donors. Sampling was confined to blood; repertoires within tissues likely differ.

On this clone itself: Antigen: not known.

The CDR3 runs to 13 residues. From germline, CDR1 is SEHNR and CDR2 FQNEAQ (reference sequence). Trimming stripped 5 bases from V and 3 bases from J, with 11 bases between. Naive CD8 populations comprised CD45RO-negative cells positively selected for CCR7, excluding terminally differentiated effector memory CD45RA+ cells. TCRdb's copy holds only in-frame clones and misses some; the assay was immunoSEQ multiplex PCR. In the table there are about 2.1 million clones, roughly 93% of which are singletons. The genes are TRBV7-9 and TRBJ2-7; D tentatively fits TRBD1 or TRBD2 (5 bases each). The sample was naive CD8+ T cells from PBMCs. The clonotype originates from a man aged 18 to 29 in good health. Some clones in this sample may be carry-over from other donors' samples. In DNA form, the CDR3 reads TGTGCCAGCAGCCCCTTTGGGGGCTACGAGCAGTACTTC. Encoded protein: CASSPFGGYEQYF. Variable domain in full (rest from reference TRBV7-9 and TRBJ2-7): DTGVSQNPRHKITKRGQNVTFRCDPISEHNRLYWYRQTLGQGPEFLTYFQNEAQLEKSRLLSDRFSAERPKGSFSTLEIQRTEQGDSAMYLCASSPFGGYEQYFGPGTRLTVT.